Presented here are 27 T cell receptor beta chains from one specimen sequenced in a study of blood T cell repertoires in COVID-19. Assay used: immunoSEQ multiplex PCR; TCRdb lists only in-frame clones, some missing. This sample has roughly 150,000 clones, with 90% to 95% found just once. The sequenced sample consisted of peripheral blood. Receptor source: a woman aged 55-70 years with COVID-19, enrolled during active disease.

This clone appeared once. The rearrangement links TRBV4-3 to TRBJ2-3, with TRBD2 matching 11 bases. The length of the CDR3 is 16 residues. Trimming removed 3 bases from V and 4 bases from J; junction bases left unmatched: 6. Germline V gene data show CDR1 as LGHNA and CDR2 as YSLEER. The CDR3 DNA reads as TGCGCCAGCAGCCAGCTTACTAGCGGGGGCCCAGATACGCAGTATTTT. Its protein is CASSQLTSGGPDTQYF.

This chain uses TRBV6-5 with TRBJ1-2; weak D call: TRBD1 (6 bases). The CDR3 runs 14 residues. Germline values: CDR1 MNHEY, CDR2 SVGAGI. Trimming left V 5 bases short and J 4 bases short, with 14 bases between. The CDR3 here is CASSLPGTSYGYTF. The CDR3 coding sequence is TGTGCCAGCAGTCTTCCCGGGACATCCTATGGCTACACCTTC.

The gene calls are TRBV4-2 and TRBJ1-2; the D gene is possibly TRBD1 (5 bases). The CDR3 has 15 residues. The V end lost 0 bases, the J end lost 4 bases, and 12 bases lay between the germline ends. CDR1 is LGHNA, CDR2 YNFKEQ, per germline. CDR3 nucleotides: TGTGCCAGCAGCCAAGATAGGGGCACTTCCTATGGCTACACCTTC. Residues: CASSQDRGTSYGYTF.

This clone was observed a few times. This chain connects TRBV4-2 to TRBJ1-3; D gene unclear. The CDR3 covers 15 residues. Germline V lookup: CDR1 LGHNA, CDR2 YNFKEQ. Trimming shortened V by 0 bases and J by 0 bases, and 6 bases separated the two germline ends. In DNA form, the CDR3 reads TGTGCCAGCAGCCAAGATTTCGTCTCTGGAAACACCATATATTTT. Protein product: CASSQDFVSGNTIYF.

The chain is built from TRBV9 and TRBJ1-3; TRBD1 might be the D (6 bases). CDR1 is SGDLS and CDR2 is YYNGEE in the germline V gene. CDR3 length: 16 amino acids. Trimming pared 0 bases from V and 2 bases from J, leaving 12 bases between. CDR3 nucleotides: TGTGCCAGCAGCGTAGTGTCAGGGGCCGCTGGAAACACCATATATTTT. Translation: CASSVVSGAAGNTIYF.

This clone was observed once. The rearrangement joins TRBV6-1 to TRBJ2-7, with D tentatively TRBD1 (6 bases). The V gene's germline CDR1 is MNHNS and CDR2 SASEGT. The CDR3 loop spans 14 amino acids. V was shortened by 3 bases and J by 9 bases, with 18 bases between the two germline ends. The CDR3 coding sequence is TGTGCCAGCAGTGAGACAGGCAACCCTACGGGGCAGTACTTC. This gives the protein CASSETGNPTGQYF.

The V call is TRBV19, the J call TRBJ1-2; 8 nucleotides align to TRBD1. Losses at the gene ends were 5 bases for V and 6 bases for J; bases not matched to a gene: 11. The CDR3 is 15 residues long. Germline CDR1 LNHDA, CDR2 SQIVND (reference sequence). CDR3 protein: CASSPQGAVINGYTF. In DNA, the CDR3 is TGTGCCAGTAGTCCTCAGGGGGCGGTCATAAATGGCTACACCTTC. The variable domain in full, with the rest retrieved from reference TRBV19 and TRBJ1-2, is DGGITQSPKYLFRKEGQNVTLSCEQNLNHDAMYWYRQDPGQGLRLIYYSQIVNDFQKGDIAEGYSVSREKKESFPLTVTSAQKNPTAFYLCASSPQGAVINGYTFGSGTRLTVV.

J is TRBJ1-5 and V is TRBV2, with TRBD1 as a possible D gene (6 bases). This CDR3 is 16 amino acids long. V was cut by 3 bases and J by 5 bases, with 17 bases left in between. The germline gives CDR1 SNHLY, CDR2 FYNNEI. Here the CDR3 DNA reads TGTGCCAGCAGTGATACAGGGAAAGGGGTCGATCAGCCCCAGCATTTT. It yields the protein CASSDTGKGVDQPQHF.

This chain links TRBV7-9 with TRBJ2-1; possible D gene TRBD2, 6 bases. In germline, CDR1 is SEHNR, CDR2 FQNEAQ (reference sequence). The CDR3 is 15 amino acids. Trimming removed 1 base from V and 1 base from J, with 8 bases in between. This chain's CDR3 is CASSLVGGSYNEQFF. CDR3 sequence (DNA): TGTGCCAGCAGCTTAGTCGGAGGGTCCTACAATGAGCAGTTCTTC.

The gene calls are TRBV7-2 and TRBJ2-3; possibly TRBD1 for D (6 bases). Trimming left V 1 base short and J 1 base short, with 12 bases between. CDR3 length equals 16 residues. Germline values: CDR1 SGHTA, CDR2 FQGNSA. The CDR3 is CASSLGAGVGTDTQYF. In DNA form, the CDR3 reads TGTGCCAGCAGCTTAGGGGCAGGGGTCGGCACAGATACGCAGTATTTT. The full variable domain, its missing parts supplied by reference TRBV7-2 and TRBJ2-3, is GAGVSQSPSNKVTEKGKDVELRCDPISGHTALYWYRQSLGQGLEFLIYFQGNSAPDKSGLPSDRFSAERTGGSVSTLTIQRTQQEDSAVYLCASSLGAGVGTDTQYFGPGTRLTVL.

V is TRBV9 and J is TRBJ1-1; 9 nucleotides agree with TRBD1. With 0 bases clipped from V and 0 bases from J, the junction kept 0 bases outside the gene matches. Germline-derived CDR1 and CDR2 are SGDLS and YYNGEE. This CDR3 spans 15 amino acids. CDR3 region: CASSVGTGVNTEAFF. The CDR3 nucleotides read TGTGCCAGCAGCGTAGGGACAGGGGTGAACACTGAAGCTTTCTTT.

V usage is TRBV5-1 and J usage is TRBJ1-1; 8 bases are shared with TRBD1. The CDR3 is 13 amino acids. CDR1 is SGHRS and CDR2 is YFSETQ in the germline V gene. Losses at the gene ends were 3 bases for V and 4 bases for J; bases not matched to a gene: 2. CDR3 coding DNA: TGCGCCAGCAGCTCTGGACAGGGCACTGAAGCTTTCTTT. Protein: CASSSGQGTEAFF.

The chain uses TRBV5-4 and TRBJ1-6, with D perhaps matching TRBD1 (5 bases). This CDR3 is 14 amino acids long. Trimming pared 5 bases from V and 8 bases from J, leaving 14 bases between. Germline V lookup: CDR1 SGHNT, CDR2 YYREEE (reference sequence). The CDR3 DNA sequence: TGTGCCAGCAGGCCCCCCGACAGTGATTCACCCCTCCACTTT. It encodes CASRPPDSDSPLHF.

J is TRBJ1-3 and V is TRBV7-6; no definite D call. Looked up from germline, CDR1 is SGHVS and CDR2 is FNYEAQ. The V gene lost 1 base and the J gene lost 1 base, with 8 bases spanning the gap. CDR3 length: 15 residues. DNA for the CDR3: TGTGCCAGCAGCTTAGGAGGGCATTCTGGAAACACCATATATTTT. Encoded protein: CASSLGGHSGNTIYF.

The rearrangement joins TRBV9 to TRBJ1-1; D not resolved. V lost 4 bases and J lost 2, with 12 bases in between. Germline V gene sequence: CDR1 SGDLS, CDR2 YYNGEE. There are 14 residues in the CDR3. CDR3 loop: CASSPHRGNTEAFF. CDR3 DNA sequence: TGTGCCAGCAGCCCACACCGGGGAAACACTGAAGCTTTCTTT.

V usage is TRBV10-3 and J usage is TRBJ1-2; perhaps TRBD1 as D (5 bases). Germline V gene lookup returns CDR1 ENHRY and CDR2 SYGVKD. The CDR3 runs to 12 residues. DNA for the CDR3: TGTGCTCATCAAGGGGCGAACTATGGCTACACCTTC. Its protein is CAHQGANYGYTF.

The chain links TRBV2 to TRBJ2-1; tentative D call: TRBD1 (6 bases). From germline, CDR1 is SNHLY and CDR2 FYNNEI. V was pared by 6 bases and J by 6 bases, with 15 bases between. This CDR3 contains 14 residues. Here the CDR3 reads CASREGRGGNEQFF. The CDR3 DNA is TGTGCCAGCAGAGAGGGCAGGGGTGGCAATGAGCAGTTCTTC.

This sequence joins TRBV6-1 and TRBJ2-2; D gene unclear. V lost 1 base to trimming and J lost 16 bases, with 13 bases between them. The CDR3 runs 12 residues. Germline CDR1 and CDR2: MNHNS and SASEGT. CDR3 sequence: CASSEGYQTKFF. The CDR3 coding sequence is TGTGCCAGCAGTGAAGGATATCAAACAAAGTTTTTT.

The chain uses TRBV19 and TRBJ2-1; TRBD2 aligns across 12 bases. The germline CDR1 and CDR2 sequences are LNHDA and SQIVND (reference sequence). There are 19 residues in the CDR3. After removal of 6 bases from V and 0 bases from J, the junction contained 12 bases not matched to a gene. CDR3: CASRSTTSGGRSSYNEQFF. The CDR3 DNA reads as TGTGCCAGTAGATCAACTACTAGCGGGGGGCGGAGCTCCTACAATGAGCAGTTCTTC.

The chain combines TRBV2 with TRBJ2-1; D is perhaps TRBD2 (6 bases). CDR1 and CDR2 from the germline V gene are SNHLY and FYNNEI. V lost 3 bases and J 12 bases, leaving 9 bases between the germline ends. CDR3 length equals 11 residues. In DNA, the CDR3 is TGTGCCAGCAGTGAGGAGGGGCGGCAGTTCTTC. The encoded protein is CASSEEGRQFF.

This clone is a singleton in its sample. The chain combines TRBV7-3 with TRBJ1-1, with D uncertain. Per the germline V gene, CDR1 is SGHTA and CDR2 is FQGTGA. Deletions cut 0 bases from V and 4 bases from J, with 12 bases between. The CDR3 is made up of 15 amino acids. The DNA of the CDR3 is TGTGCCAGCAGCTTAACGGCCGGGTTTGTCACTGAAGCTTTCTTT. It encodes CASSLTAGFVTEAFF.

The V call is TRBV20-1, the J call TRBJ1-1; perhaps TRBD1 as D (6 bases). Trimming cost V 3 bases and J 0 bases, with 14 bases left between them. CDR3 length: 15 amino acids. Germline-derived CDR1 and CDR2 are DFQATT and SNEGSKA (reference sequence). The CDR3 region is CSASTGFEMNTEAFF. The CDR3, as DNA: TGCAGTGCTAGTACAGGGTTCGAGATGAACACTGAAGCTTTCTTT.

The chain has TRBV4-1 and TRBJ1-2; 8 bases match TRBD1. This CDR3 is built from 13 residues. V lost 4 bases to trimming and J lost 8 bases; unmatched junction nucleotides: 6. Germline V CDR1 and CDR2: MGHRA, YSYEKL. The CDR3 region has the DNA TGCGCCAGCAGCCCTGGACAGGGAAAAGGCTACACCTTC. Its translation: CASSPGQGKGYTF.

The table lists this clone with a few counts. The V call is TRBV6-1, the J call TRBJ1-5, with D perhaps TRBD1 (5 bases). V lost 4 bases to trimming and J lost 1 base, with 14 bases between them. There are 16 residues in the CDR3. Per germline, CDR1 MNHNS and CDR2 SASEGT. CDR3 amino acids: CASSVRPGLSNQPQHF. The CDR3 region has the DNA TGTGCCAGCAGTGTCCGGCCAGGGCTAAGCAATCAGCCCCAGCATTTT.

V and J are TRBV28 and TRBJ2-5; no reliable D call. The ends were cut back, 5 bases at V and 4 bases at J, with 5 bases in the middle. The CDR3 loop spans 11 amino acids. Looked up from germline, CDR1 is MDHEN and CDR2 is SYDVKM. The CDR3 DNA reads as TGTGCCAGCAGTACCAGAGAGACCCAGTACTTC. Amino acids: CASSTRETQYF.

This chain uses TRBV3-1 (or the pseudogene TRBV3-2) with TRBJ1-1; the D gene is possibly TRBD1 (5 bases). This CDR3 comprises 13 residues. Trimming removed 6 bases at V and 8 bases at J, with 16 bases between. Germline-derived CDR1 and CDR2 are LGHDT and YNNKEL (reference sequence). DNA for the CDR3: TGTGCCAGCAGGCACCACGACCAGGGAGAAGCTTTCTTT. This encodes CASRHHDQGEAFF.

CDR3 loop: CASTPGRGRYEQYF. CDR3 DNA: TGTGCCAGTACCCCCGGGAGGGGGAGGTACGAGCAGTACTTC. The rearrangement uses TRBV19 and TRBJ2-7; 8 bases map to TRBD2. The V gene end was trimmed by 7 bases and the J gene end by 4 bases; junction bases not matched to a gene: 9. The CDR3 has 14 amino acids. CDR1 and CDR2 from the germline V gene are LNHDA and SQIVND (reference sequence).